These 5 T cell receptor beta chains share one sample of origin, sequenced in a study of T cells in Graves' hyperthyroidism and ophthalmopathy. Amplified TCR beta CDR3 regions came from RNA transcripts. First-round RT-PCR with HTBI primers amplified the TCR CDR3 region. TCRdb re-called the multiplex PCR reads through MiXCR, storing one row per CDR3 protein. The sample has around 450,000 distinct CDR3 sequences, roughly 13% seen once. What was sequenced was blood. The origin of the receptors is a woman younger than 30 with Graves' hyperthyroidism.

The chain employs TRBV6-2 or TRBV6-3 and TRBJ2-5; 11 bases agree with TRBD2. The trim removed 5 bases at V and 0 bases at J, leaving 11 bases unmatched. The CDR3 sequence is 18 residues long. Germline V CDR1 and CDR2: MNHEY, SVGEGT. This chain's CDR3 is CASSDPFPGLADQETQYF. The CDR3, as DNA: TGTGCCAGCAGTGACCCATTCCCGGGACTAGCGGACCAAGAGACCCAGTACTTC.

About this clonotype itself: Just one base apart from a much larger clone, this may be a read error. The chain uses TRBV6-1 and TRBJ2-1; possible D gene TRBD2, 5 bases. CDR1 MNHNS and CDR2 SASEGT come from the germline V gene. The V end lost 5 bases, the J end lost 12 bases, and 17 bases lay between the germline ends. The CDR3 consists of 13 residues. CDR3 region: CASSQSIGVLQFF. As DNA, the CDR3 is TGTGCCAGCAGTCAATCTATCGGGGTTCTGCAGTTCTTC.

This clonotype was detected many times. This rearrangement joins TRBV7-9 to TRBJ2-1; TRBD2 agrees at 11 bases. From germline, CDR1 is SEHNR and CDR2 FQNEAQ (reference sequence). The CDR3 is 16 amino acids. V shed 5 bases and J 3 bases; nucleotides not matched to a gene: 6. As DNA, the CDR3 is TGTGCCAGCAGCCCTCCCGGGACTAGCGGCTACAATGAGCAGTTCTTC. Residues: CASSPPGTSGYNEQFF.

This clonotype was seen repeatedly, ten times or more. The chain carries TRBV12-3 or TRBV12-4 and TRBJ2-3, with 9 bases matching TRBD2. With V trimmed by 5 bases and J by 2 bases, 5 bases remained unmatched. The CDR3 spans 15 residues. The chain's CDR3 is CASSPTSGYTDTQYF. The DNA of the CDR3 is TGTGCCAGCAGTCCGACTAGCGGATACACAGATACGCAGTATTTT.

On this clonotype itself: This may come from a read error, since a much larger clone is one base off. The chain links TRBV2 to TRBJ2-7; the D gene is possibly TRBD2 (6 bases). The germline V gene has CDR1 SNHLY and CDR2 FYNNEI. The CDR3 contains 14 residues. CDR3 sequence: CGSTGRTKVYEQYF. The DNA of the CDR3 is TGTGGCAGCACCGGCAGGACTAAGGTATACGAGCAGTACTTC.